One and the same sample provided the 15 T cell receptor beta chains below, sequenced in a study of blood T cell repertoires in COVID-19. TCRdb keeps only in-frame clones here, not all; method: immunoSEQ multiplex PCR. The sample records 150,000 to 200,000 clones, 65% to 80% being singletons. The specimen was PBMCs or T cells enriched from blood (not recorded which). These receptors were obtained from a woman aged 45 to 65 with acute COVID-19.

This clone was seen only a few times. The chain couples TRBV6-2 or TRBV6-3 to TRBJ2-5; D is ambiguous. From germline, CDR1 is MNHEY and CDR2 SVGEGT. The CDR3 runs to 13 residues. Deletions cut 6 bases from V and 4 bases from J, with 12 bases between. The CDR3 loop is CASSPGAPETQYF. The CDR3 DNA is TGTGCCAGCAGCCCCGGAGCCCCAGAGACCCAGTACTTC.

The genes are TRBV28 and TRBJ2-7, with a tentative D call TRBD2 (5 bases). Germline-derived CDR1 and CDR2 are MDHEN and SYDVKM. The CDR3 has 11 amino acids. The V gene lost 8 bases and the J gene lost 4 bases, with 9 bases spanning the gap. CDR3 amino acids: CASGGRYEQYV. The CDR3 DNA reads TGTGCCAGCGGAGGAAGGTACGAGCAGTACGTC.

A few counts support this clone. The chain employs TRBV6-2 or TRBV6-3 and TRBJ2-3; no reliable D call. The length of the CDR3 is 11 residues. Looked up from germline, CDR1 is MNHEY and CDR2 is SVGEGT. Trimming stripped 2 bases from V and 14 bases from J, with 11 bases between. The CDR3 spells CASSYGSQRYF. In DNA form, the CDR3 reads TGTGCCAGCAGTTACGGGTCTCAGCGGTATTTT.

CDR3 loop: CASSLRLATGELFF. CDR3 DNA: TGTGCCAGCAGTCTCCGACTAGCCACTGGGGAGCTGTTTTTT. The rearrangement links TRBV6-5 to TRBJ2-2, with 7 nucleotides matching TRBD2. CDR1 and CDR2 from the germline V gene are MNHEY and SVGAGI. This CDR3 contains 14 residues. The trim removed 5 bases at V and 8 bases at J, leaving 8 bases unmatched.

V is TRBV2 and J is TRBJ2-1; 10 bases are shared with TRBD2. Germline trimming cut 2 bases from V and 4 bases from J; bases unmatched to any gene: 5. From germline, CDR1 is SNHLY and CDR2 FYNNEI. CDR3 length: 16 amino acids. The CDR3 loop is CASSEKRGGTYNEQFF. CDR3 coding DNA: TGTGCCAGCAGTGAAAAGCGGGGGGGCACGTACAATGAGCAGTTCTTC.

The CDR3: CASSLFYPNRGSNQPQHF. The CDR3 coding sequence is TGTGCCAGCAGCTTGTTCTATCCAAACAGAGGGAGCAATCAGCCCCAGCATTTT. The chain combines TRBV5-6 with TRBJ1-5; D gene ambiguous. With 1 base removed from V and 1 base from J, the gap between germline ends came to 18 bases. Germline loops: CDR1 SGHDT, CDR2 YYEEEE. CDR3 size: 18 residues.

In its sample, this clone was seen once. The chain employs TRBV9 and TRBJ2-2; 11 bases fit TRBD1. Germline trimming cut 0 bases from V and 6 bases from J; bases unmatched to any gene: 10. CDR3 length: 18 amino acids. The V gene's germline CDR1 is SGDLS and CDR2 YYNGEE. CDR3 region: CASSVVPGTGGKAGELFF. The CDR3 bases are TGTGCCAGCAGCGTAGTACCTGGGACAGGGGGAAAAGCCGGGGAGCTGTTTTTT.

This clone was observed a few times. The chain links TRBV19 to TRBJ1-6, with TRBD1 matching over 8 bases. J lost 4 bases, V lost 6 bases, and 5 bases had no gene match. This CDR3 spans 15 amino acids. Germline loops: CDR1 LNHDA, CDR2 SQIVND (reference sequence). As DNA, the CDR3 is TGTGCCAGTAGCCGACAGGGGAGATATAATTCACCCCTCCACTTT. As protein: CASSRQGRYNSPLHF.

The gene calls are TRBV4-1 and TRBJ2-1, with D unresolved. Trimming shortened V by 1 base and J by 6 bases, and 16 bases separated the two germline ends. The germline gives CDR1 MGHRA, CDR2 YSYEKL. This CDR3 comprises 16 residues. CDR3 sequence: CASSQVLLPPVNEQFF. In DNA, the CDR3 is TGCGCCAGCAGCCAAGTTCTCCTCCCCCCGGTCAATGAGCAGTTCTTC.

The genes are TRBV27 and TRBJ1-2; 9 nucleotides line up with TRBD1. Germline CDR1 MNHEY, CDR2 SMNVEV (reference sequence). CDR3 length equals 13 residues. After removal of 3 bases from V and 4 bases from J, the junction contained 0 bases not matched to a gene. The CDR3 protein is CASSLTGGYGYTF. CDR3 coding DNA: TGTGCCAGCAGTTTGACAGGGGGCTATGGCTACACCTTC.

The chain joins TRBV5-1 to TRBJ1-4; D is ambiguous. Germline loops: CDR1 SGHRS, CDR2 YFSETQ. This CDR3 has 13 amino acids. V was pared by 5 bases and J by 3 bases, with 8 bases between. In DNA form, the CDR3 reads TGCGCCAGCAGGCCGGGTCCTAATGAAAAACTGTTTTTT. Translation gives CASRPGPNEKLFF.

DNA for the CDR3: TGTGCCAGCAGTTTAGACTACACTGAAGCTTTCTTT. As protein: CASSLDYTEAFF. This chain joins TRBV12-3 or TRBV12-4 and TRBJ1-1; D remains ambiguous. The CDR3 spans 12 residues. V was shortened by 1 base and J by 3 bases, with 3 bases between the two germline ends.

V is TRBV29-1 and J is TRBJ2-1, with 13 nucleotides matching TRBD2. Losses at the gene ends were 6 bases for V and 0 bases for J; bases not matched to a gene: 5. The CDR3 extends over 16 amino acids. From germline, CDR1 is SQVTM and CDR2 ANQGSEA. CDR3 DNA: TGCAGCGTAACGGGACTAGCGGGGACCTCCTACAATGAGCAGTTCTTC. Translation gives CSVTGLAGTSYNEQFF.

The CDR3 coding sequence is TGTGCCAGCAGCCAAGTGCAGAATGAAAAACTGTTTTTT. Its translation: CASSQVQNEKLFF. The chain is built from TRBV3-1 (or the pseudogene TRBV3-2) and TRBJ1-4; no clear D. The germline V gene has CDR1 LGHDT and CDR2 YNNKEL (reference sequence). The ends were cut back, 1 base at V and 5 bases at J, with 5 bases in the middle. The CDR3 sequence is 13 residues long.

The rearrangement uses TRBV5-1 and TRBJ2-1, with a weak D call TRBD2 (6 bases). The V gene's germline CDR1 is SGHRS and CDR2 YFSETQ. This CDR3 comprises 14 residues. V lost 4 bases to trimming and J lost 6 bases, with 14 bases between them. As DNA, the CDR3 is TGCGCCAGCAGCGAAGGACTAAATCCCAATGAGCAGTTCTTC. Residues: CASSEGLNPNEQFF.